Presented here are 20 T cell receptor beta chains from one specimen sequenced in a study of cytomegalovirus exposure and HLA in healthy donors. The study ran its PCR with 60 Vbeta and 13 Jbeta primers. TCRdb keeps only in-frame clones here, not all; method: immunoSEQ multiplex PCR. The table includes hundreds of thousands of clones, around 79% detected once. Sequenced sample: PBMCs. These receptors all come from a man aged 18 to 29 in good health and CMV-seronegative.

This clone showed up just once. The chain is built from TRBV6-5 and TRBJ1-4; TRBD1 agrees at 7 bases. The J segment lost 8 bases and the V segment lost 5 bases, leaving 11 bases of the junction unmatched. The CDR3 length is 15 residues. Per the germline V gene, CDR1 is MNHEY and CDR2 is SVGAGI. CDR3 sequence: CASSRRTGLGEKLFF. As DNA, the CDR3 is TGTGCCAGCAGTCGCCGGACAGGTTTGGGCGAAAAACTGTTTTTT.

The chain links TRBV6-5 to TRBJ1-1; TRBD1 matches 7 bases. The CDR3 is 15 residues long. CDR1 MNHEY and CDR2 SVGAGI come from the germline V gene. The J segment lost 0 bases and the V segment lost 5 bases, leaving 6 bases of the junction unmatched. The CDR3 protein is CASSRQTGLNTEAFF. In nucleotides, the CDR3 is TGTGCCAGCAGTCGACAGACAGGGTTGAACACTGAAGCTTTCTTT.

This CDR3 is CASSQNGDRGSYGLFF. CDR3 in DNA: TGTGCCAGCAGCCAAAATGGAGACAGGGGGTCCTACGGGCTGTTTTTT. This chain connects TRBV7-3 to TRBJ2-2; 9 bases match TRBD1. The ends lost 5 bases at V and 13 bases at J; junction bases unmatched: 17. Germline V gene lookup returns CDR1 SGHTA and CDR2 FQGTGA. There are 16 residues in the CDR3.

This sequence joins TRBV7-9 and TRBJ2-5, with D possibly being TRBD1 (5 bases). CDR1 and CDR2 from the germline V gene are SEHNR and FQNEAQ (reference sequence). The CDR3 is made up of 13 amino acids. V lost 6 bases, J lost 2 bases, and 10 bases lay in between. CDR3 in amino acids: CASRDRIQETQYF. The CDR3 DNA reads TGTGCCAGCAGAGACAGAATACAAGAGACCCAGTACTTC.

The V and J genes are TRBV30 and TRBJ1-2; 10 bases map to TRBD1. This CDR3 has 14 amino acids. Per the germline V gene, CDR1 is GTSNPN and CDR2 is SVGIG (reference sequence). Losses at the gene ends were 4 bases for V and 1 base for J; bases not matched to a gene: 3. This CDR3 reads CAWTRDRGNYGYTF. In DNA, the CDR3 is TGTGCCTGGACCAGGGACAGGGGTAACTATGGCTACACCTTC.

The chain carries TRBV5-1 and TRBJ1-4; D uncertain. The CDR3 is made up of 16 amino acids. The V end was cut by 2 bases, the J end by 5 bases, with 16 bases between. Germline V gene sequence: CDR1 SGHRS, CDR2 YFSETQ. Written as DNA, the CDR3 is TGCGCCAGCAGCTTACCCTCGGCAGGCCCAAATGAAAAACTGTTTTTT. Its translation: CASSLPSAGPNEKLFF. Based on the CDR3 plus reference TRBV5-1 and TRBJ1-4, the full variable domain is KAGVTQTPRYLIKTRGQQVTLSCSPISGHRSVSWYQQTPGQGLQFLFEYFSETQRNKGNFPGRFSGRQFSNSRSEMNVSTLELGDSALYLCASSLPSAGPNEKLFFGSGTQLSVL.

The rearrangement links TRBV6-6 to TRBJ1-2, with a tentative D call TRBD1 (6 bases). This CDR3 region has 15 residues. Trimming pared 0 bases from V and 8 bases from J, leaving 16 bases between. Germline loops: CDR1 MNHNY, CDR2 SVGAGI (reference sequence). The CDR3 region has the DNA TGTGCCAGCAGTTACTCGGTTAAGGGGGACACGGGCTACACCTTC. It specifies CASSYSVKGDTGYTF.

The chain has TRBV11-3 and TRBJ2-5; D is possibly TRBD1 (6 bases). Germline V gene sequence: CDR1 SGHNT, CDR2 YENEEA. The CDR3 consists of 18 residues. The ends were cut back, 4 bases at V and 3 bases at J, with 24 bases in the middle. CDR3 in amino acids: CASSSPFSPGQMKETQYF. The CDR3 coding sequence is TGTGCCAGCAGCTCGCCCTTTTCCCCCGGACAGATGAAAGAGACCCAGTACTTC.

The chain has TRBV4-2 and TRBJ2-1; TRBD1 is a possible D gene (5 bases). This CDR3 has 13 residues. V was cut by 0 bases and J by 5 bases, with 5 bases left in between. CDR1 is LGHNA, CDR2 YNFKEQ, per germline. Written as DNA, the CDR3 is TGTGCCAGCAGCCAAGACAGGGACAATGAGCAGTTCTTC. The encoded protein is CASSQDRDNEQFF.

The chain carries TRBV5-1 and TRBJ2-7, with D perhaps matching TRBD2 (5 bases). Trimming cost V 5 bases and J 6 bases, with 9 bases left between them. CDR1 and CDR2 from the germline V gene are SGHRS and YFSETQ. The CDR3 extends over 11 amino acids. In DNA, the CDR3 is TGCGCCAGCAGGGGGAGAGGCGAGCAGTACTTC. It specifies CASRGRGEQYF.

The rearrangement uses TRBV29-1 and TRBJ2-7; 9 bases agree with TRBD1. V lost 6 bases to trimming and J lost 4 bases; unmatched junction nucleotides: 7. The CDR3 runs 13 residues. Looked up from germline, CDR1 is SQVTM and CDR2 is ANQGSEA. Written as DNA, the CDR3 is TGCAGCGTACTACAGGGGGCCGCATACGAGCAGTACTTC. Translation gives CSVLQGAAYEQYF.

The chain links TRBV19 to TRBJ2-3; 7 nucleotides line up with TRBD2. CDR3 length: 15 amino acids. CDR1 LNHDA and CDR2 SQIVND come from the germline V gene (reference sequence). After removal of 1 base from V and 2 bases from J, the junction contained 3 bases not matched to a gene. The CDR3, as DNA: TGTGCCAGTAGTATAGGCCGGGGGGACACAGATACGCAGTATTTT. It yields the protein CASSIGRGDTDTQYF.

The sample holds one count of this clone. The chain combines TRBV28 with TRBJ2-5; TRBD2 matches at 13 bases. CDR3 length equals 13 residues. The germline CDR1 and CDR2 sequences are MDHEN and SYDVKM. J lost 5 bases, V lost 9 bases, and 3 bases had no gene match. The chain's CDR3 is CASVTSGRETQYF. The CDR3 DNA follows: TGTGCCAGTGTGACTAGCGGGAGGGAGACCCAGTACTTC.

This clone was seen only a few times. The chain links TRBV4-3 to TRBJ2-5; 8 positions match TRBD2. The DNA end is more similar to TRBJ2-7, so the J call may be wrong. Germline lookup yields CDR1 LGHNA and CDR2 YSLEER. CDR3 size: 16 residues. The CDR3 nucleotides read TGCGCCAGCAGCCAAGATCTGGCGGGGGGCTTCTACGAGCAGTACTTC. This codes for CASSQDLAGGFYEQYF.

A few counts support this clone. The CDR3 DNA reads as TGTGCCTGGAGTGTTACCTCTCGGGGTAGCTACGAGCAGTACTTC. Residues: CAWSVTSRGSYEQYF. This chain links TRBV30 with TRBJ2-7; possibly TRBD2 for D (5 bases). Germline CDR1 reads GTSNPN; CDR2 reads SVGIG (reference sequence). The CDR3 runs 15 residues. With 0 bases removed from V and 3 bases from J, the gap between germline ends came to 15 bases.

The CDR3 bases are TGTGCCAGCAGGGCGGGGGGGGCCTACGAGCAGTACTTC. This gives the protein CASRAGGAYEQYF. The rearrangement links TRBV5-6 to TRBJ2-7; 9 nucleotides align to TRBD2. V lost 5 bases, J lost 2 bases, and 2 bases stayed unmatched. Germline loops: CDR1 SGHDT, CDR2 YYEEEE. The CDR3 covers 13 residues.

The chain joins TRBV5-1 to TRBJ2-2; maybe TRBD1 (5 bases). With 6 bases removed from V and 3 bases from J, the gap between germline ends came to 12 bases. Germline V gene sequence: CDR1 SGHRS, CDR2 YFSETQ. The CDR3 extends over 14 amino acids. The CDR3 DNA reads TGCGCCAGCACAGCATCAGGGTACACCGGGGAGCTGTTTTTT. Translating gives CASTASGYTGELFF.

J is TRBJ2-2 and V is TRBV30, with 9 bases aligning to TRBD2. The CDR3 runs to 18 residues. The trim removed 3 bases at V and 7 bases at J, leaving 18 bases unmatched. Germline CDR1 GTSNPN, CDR2 SVGIG (reference sequence). DNA for the CDR3: TGTGCCTGGAGCTTAGGTGGTAGCGGGAGTCTCACTGGCGGGGAGCTGTTTTTT. Its translation: CAWSLGGSGSLTGGELFF.

V and J are TRBV6-1 and TRBJ1-5; D not certain. This CDR3 spans 13 amino acids. CDR1 and CDR2 from the germline V gene are MNHNS and SASEGT. V gave up 6 bases and J gave up 0 bases, with 6 bases separating them. CDR3 loop: CASSRGSNQPQHF. In DNA form, the CDR3 reads TGTGCCAGCAGCCGGGGTAGCAATCAGCCCCAGCATTTT.

The rearrangement joins TRBV5-1 to TRBJ2-1; 16 bases match TRBD2. Trimming removed 4 bases from V and 5 bases from J; junction bases left unmatched: 9. Germline-derived CDR1 and CDR2 are SGHRS and YFSETQ. The CDR3 has 18 amino acids. CDR3 residues: CASSLPGTSGGANNEQFF. The CDR3, as DNA: TGCGCCAGCAGCCTTCCTGGGACTAGCGGGGGGGCCAACAATGAGCAGTTCTTC.